The present T cell receptor beta chain was sequenced within a study of T cell repertoires in cytomegalovirus infection. Germline CDR1 and CDR2: DFQATT and SNEGSKA (reference sequence). There are 13 residues in the CDR3. The V and J ends lost 6 bases and 9 bases, in that order; junction bases with no gene match: 11. One entry per CDR3 protein, called by TCRdb with MiXCR from the reads. Here the sample spans around 260,000 distinct CDR3 sequences, under 30% being singletons. The rearrangement uses TRBV20-1 and TRBJ2-5, with 9 positions matching TRBD1. This TCR was recovered from a human donor in good health (CMV status not recorded). Some clones in this sample may be carry-over from other donors' samples. Sequenced sample: PBMCs. The CDR3 spells CSASGTGPKAQYF. CDR3 nucleotide sequence: TGCAGTGCCTCCGGGACAGGGCCGAAGGCCCAGTACTTC.